This passage covers 25 T cell receptor beta chains from one sample sequenced in a study of T cells after yellow fever vaccination. TCRdb reprocessed the 5' RACE reads via MiXCR and lists one record per CDR3 protein. The sample contains 400,000 or so distinct CDR3 sequences, about 6.2% of which appear only once. The sample here was PBMCs, taken 5 days after the yellow fever booster vaccination. The receptors derive from a man aged 25 to 40 who received the YFV17D yellow fever vaccine.

This clonotype showed up many times. V usage is TRBV6-5 and J usage is TRBJ2-1, with TRBD2 identical over 10 bases. CDR1 and CDR2 (germline): MNHEY, SVGAGI. This CDR3 region has 19 residues. The trim removed 4 bases at V and 9 bases at J, leaving 21 bases unmatched. The CDR3: CASSSAPPIAGGPGTEQFF. The CDR3, as DNA: TGTGCCAGCAGTTCTGCACCTCCGATAGCGGGAGGCCCCGGAACTGAGCAGTTCTTC.

This clonotype showed up just a few times. The chain couples TRBV20-1 to TRBJ2-5, with TRBD1 matching 9 bases. The V and J ends lost 8 bases and 5 bases, in that order; junction bases with no gene match: 9. CDR3 size: 13 residues. Germline lookup yields CDR1 DFQATT and CDR2 SNEGSKA (reference sequence). In DNA form, the CDR3 reads TGCAGTCCCGAGAACAGGGGGCGGGAGACCCAGTACTTC. It codes for CSPENRGRETQYF.

There are many counts of this clonotype. For the CDR3, the DNA is TGTGCCAGCACTGGCTATACCTACGAGCAGTACTTC. It codes for CASTGYTYEQYF. The chain employs TRBV7-9 and TRBJ2-7; unclear D gene. Trimming shortened V by 7 bases and J by 2 bases, and 9 bases separated the two germline ends. The CDR3 loop spans 12 amino acids. Germline V gene lookup returns CDR1 SEHNR and CDR2 FQNEAQ (reference sequence).

This clonotype was counted a few times. The rearrangement joins TRBV7-7 to TRBJ2-5; possible D gene TRBD2, 6 bases. CDR3 length: 14 amino acids. Trimming shortened V by 4 bases and J by 4 bases, and 13 bases separated the two germline ends. From germline, CDR1 is SSHAT and CDR2 FNYEAQ (reference sequence). CDR3 sequence reads: CASSSRLGGETQYF. In DNA, the CDR3 is TGTGCCAGCAGCTCTCGCCTGGGGGGAGAGACCCAGTACTTC.

There are a few counts of this clonotype. J is TRBJ2-5 and V is TRBV24-1, with D tentatively TRBD1 or TRBD2 (5 bases each). Germline-derived CDR1 and CDR2 are KGHDR and SFDVKD. Trimming removed 4 bases from V and 3 bases from J, with 17 bases in between. The CDR3 has 16 residues. CDR3 region: CATSDTGTGKEETQYF. CDR3 sequence (DNA): TGTGCCACCAGTGACACTGGGACCGGGAAGGAAGAGACCCAGTACTTC.

This clonotype was counted at least ten times. This chain joins TRBV29-1 and TRBJ2-3, with TRBD2 matching 8 bases. The CDR3 spans 15 residues. Germline CDR1 is SQVTM and CDR2 is ANQGSEA. The ends lost 2 bases at V and 2 bases at J; junction bases unmatched: 6. Here the CDR3 reads CSVEPAGDHTDTQYF. CDR3 nucleotides: TGCAGCGTTGAACCAGCGGGGGATCACACAGATACGCAGTATTTT.

V is TRBV5-4 and J is TRBJ2-1; 8 bases are a match to TRBD2. With V trimmed by 6 bases and J by 1 base, 6 bases remained unmatched. This CDR3 is 15 amino acids long. Germline values: CDR1 SGHNT, CDR2 YYREEE (reference sequence). In DNA, the CDR3 is TGTGCCAGCAAACGGGAGGGCTTGTCCTACAATGAGCAGTTCTTC. It codes for CASKREGLSYNEQFF.

This clonotype appeared a few times. J is TRBJ2-3 and V is TRBV18; D remains ambiguous. The germline V gene has CDR1 KGHSH and CDR2 LQKENI. The V end lost 8 bases, the J end lost 4 bases, and 7 bases lay between the germline ends. The CDR3 spans 11 residues. CDR3 coding DNA: TGTGCCAGCACTCTGGCAGATACGCAGTATTTT. Protein sequence: CASTLADTQYF.

This clonotype was counted many times. The chain couples TRBV12-3 or TRBV12-4 to TRBJ2-7; D tentatively fits TRBD1 or TRBD2 (6 bases each). This CDR3 spans 14 amino acids. V dropped 5 bases and J dropped 5 bases, with 16 bases sitting between them. The CDR3 loop is CASSQRGGGHEQYF. The CDR3 nucleotides are TGTGCCAGCAGTCAACGAGGAGGGGGGCACGAGCAGTACTTC.

This clonotype appeared many times. The V and J genes are TRBV5-4 and TRBJ2-5; D possibly uses TRBD1 or TRBD2 (6 bases each). Germline V CDR1 and CDR2: SGHNT, YYREEE (reference sequence). Trimming shortened V by 7 bases and J by 4 bases, and 26 bases separated the two germline ends. CDR3 length: 17 residues. CDR3 region: CASSDRGDSDPRETQYF. The DNA for the CDR3 is TGTGCCAGCTCCGATAGGGGGGACTCGGACCCTCGAGAGACCCAGTACTTC. Supplemented by reference TRBV5-4 and TRBJ2-5, the full variable domain reads ETGVTQSPTHLIKTRGQQVTLRCSSQSGHNTVSWYQQALGQGPQFIFQYYREEENGRGNFPPRFSGLQFPNYSSELNVNALELDDSALYLCASSDRGDSDPRETQYFGPGTRLLVL.

There are a few counts of this clonotype. V and J are TRBV29-1 and TRBJ2-5, with 13 bases lining up with TRBD2. This CDR3 spans 14 amino acids. CDR1 is SQVTM and CDR2 is ANQGSEA in the germline V gene. J was trimmed by 5 bases and V by 7 bases; bases with no gene match: 7. CDR3 nucleotides: TGCAGCGCTGACCGGACTAGCGGGAGTGAGACCCAGTACTTC. Its translation is CSADRTSGSETQYF. Filled out from reference TRBV29-1 and TRBJ2-5, the complete variable domain reads SAVISQKPSRDICQRGTSLTIQCQVDSQVTMMFWYRQQPGQSLTLIATANQGSEATYESGFVIDKFPISRPNLTFSTLTVSNMSPEDSSIYLCSADRTSGSETQYFGPGTRLLVL.

Many counts were recorded for this clonotype. The V and J genes are TRBV5-1 and TRBJ1-1; a possible D gene is TRBD1 (5 bases). The CDR3 is made up of 13 amino acids. CDR1 is SGHRS and CDR2 is YFSETQ in the germline V gene. V was cut by 6 bases and J by 4 bases, with 13 bases left in between. The CDR3 sequence: CASTNQGGTEAFF. The CDR3 nucleotides are TGCGCCAGCACCAACCAGGGAGGCACTGAAGCTTTCTTT.

This rearrangement joins TRBV20-1 to TRBJ1-1; 7 nucleotides match TRBD1. Germline lookup yields CDR1 DFQATT and CDR2 SNEGSKA (reference sequence). V dropped 5 bases and J dropped 5; count of bases not matched to a gene: 2. The CDR3 totals 11 residues. CDR3 nucleotides: TGCAGTGCTCGGGACAGTACTGAAGCTTTCTTT. Translating it yields CSARDSTEAFF.

The gene calls are TRBV20-1 and TRBJ2-5, with 13 bases lining up with TRBD2. There are 14 residues in the CDR3. The V segment lost 1 base and the J segment 4 bases; nucleotides outside the gene matches: 0. Germline lookup yields CDR1 DFQATT and CDR2 SNEGSKA (reference sequence). The CDR3 DNA is TGCAGTGCTAGAGGGACTAGCGGGAGAGAGACCCAGTACTTC. It encodes CSARGTSGRETQYF.

This clonotype was detected many times. The V call is TRBV15, the J call TRBJ2-2; tentatively, D is TRBD2 (6 bases). CDR1 and CDR2 from the germline V gene are LNHNV and YYDKDF (reference sequence). Trimming removed 8 bases at V and 6 bases at J, with 16 bases between. This CDR3 is built from 14 residues. The CDR3 nucleotides are TGTGCCACCCTAGGCGGGGCCCCGTCCGGGGAGCTGTTTTTT. Its translation is CATLGGAPSGELFF.

This clonotype was detected many times. This chain uses TRBV20-1 with TRBJ2-5; D perhaps matches TRBD1 (5 bases). The CDR3 contains 16 residues. V shed 6 bases and J shed 1 base, with 21 bases lying between them. CDR1 is DFQATT, CDR2 SNEGSKA, per germline (reference sequence). Here the CDR3 reads CSANIGASRSQETQYF. The CDR3 DNA sequence: TGCAGTGCCAACATAGGGGCAAGCAGGTCCCAAGAGACCCAGTACTTC.

J is TRBJ1-5 and V is TRBV11-2, with D unresolved. The CDR3 runs 15 residues. The germline CDR1 and CDR2 sequences are SGHAT and FQNNGV. V lost 3 bases and J lost 1, with 10 bases in between. The CDR3 here is CASSLVAGSNQPQHF. The CDR3 bases are TGTGCCAGCAGCTTGGTTGCGGGGAGCAATCAGCCCCAGCATTTT.

About this clonotype itself: At one end the junction does not follow the germline gene, possibly because of a read error. J is TRBJ2-7 and V is TRBV12-3 or TRBV12-4; D possibly corresponds to TRBD2 (5 bases). CDR3 length: 12 amino acids. CDR3 in amino acids: CAGSEGPYEQYF. As DNA, the CDR3 is TGTGCCGGCAGTGAGGGCCCCTACGAGCAGTACTTC.

This clonotype was recorded a few times. The rearrangement links TRBV5-4 to TRBJ2-1; 7 nucleotides line up with TRBD2. The germline CDR1 and CDR2 sequences are SGHNT and YYREEE (reference sequence). The CDR3 has 16 residues. With V trimmed by 4 bases and J by 7 bases, 14 bases remained unmatched. In DNA form, the CDR3 reads TGTGCCAGCAGCCGAGTTTGGGCGGGAGCATCAAATGAGCAGTTCTTC. Translating gives CASSRVWAGASNEQFF. The variable domain in full, completed from reference TRBV5-4 and TRBJ2-1, reads ETGVTQSPTHLIKTRGQQVTLRCSSQSGHNTVSWYQQALGQGPQFIFQYYREEENGRGNFPPRFSGLQFPNYSSELNVNALELDDSALYLCASSRVWAGASNEQFFGPGTRLTVL.

In this sample, this clonotype turned up many times. The J gene is TRBJ2-7, the V gene TRBV10-3; the D is unclear. Trimming removed 2 bases at V and 0 bases at J, with 11 bases between. The CDR3 extends over 15 amino acids. Germline lookup yields CDR1 ENHRY and CDR2 SYGVKD. The CDR3: CAISEDSRSSYEQYF. The CDR3 region has the DNA TGTGCCATCAGTGAGGACTCACGGAGCTCCTACGAGCAGTACTTC.

The chain couples TRBV6-2 or TRBV6-3 to TRBJ2-6; tentative D call: TRBD2 (6 bases). Germline CDR1 and CDR2: MNHEY and SVGEGT. The CDR3 runs 17 residues. The germline V and J ends were trimmed by 4 bases and 0 bases, with 13 bases remaining between them. The CDR3 loop is CASSSSPGVSGANVLTF. CDR3 nucleotides: TGTGCCAGCAGTTCTTCACCGGGAGTCTCTGGGGCCAACGTCCTGACTTTC.

This clonotype has only a few counts. This chain uses TRBV18 with TRBJ2-7; 7 positions agree with TRBD1. Trimming cost V 6 bases and J 2 bases; bases outside gene matches: 10. The CDR3 extends over 15 amino acids. Germline lookup yields CDR1 KGHSH and CDR2 LQKENI. In DNA form, the CDR3 reads TGTGCCAGCTCTCCGACAGGGCCATCTCCCTACGAGCAGTACTTC. Its protein is CASSPTGPSPYEQYF. Supplemented by reference TRBV18 and TRBJ2-7, the full variable domain reads NAGVMQNPRHLVRRRGQEARLRCSPMKGHSHVYWYRQLPEEGLKFMVYLQKENIIDESGMPKERFSAEFPKEGPSILRIQQVVRGDSAAYFCASSPTGPSPYEQYFGPGTRLTVT.

This clonotype was detected a few times. The chain employs TRBV4-1 and TRBJ1-5; 12 bases are shared with TRBD1. In germline, CDR1 is MGHRA, CDR2 YSYEKL. After removal of 1 base from V and 0 bases from J, the junction contained 7 bases not matched to a gene. The length of the CDR3 is 19 residues. The chain's CDR3 is CASSQAGTGGPPSNQPQHF. The DNA for the CDR3 is TGCGCCAGCAGCCAAGCCGGGACAGGGGGCCCACCTAGCAATCAGCCCCAGCATTTT.

This clonotype showed up just a few times. The CDR3 sequence is CASRTLPRRGQYGYTF. The CDR3 bases are TGCGCCAGCAGAACACTGCCCAGGAGGGGACAGTATGGCTACACCTTC. This chain connects TRBV10-2 to TRBJ1-2; TRBD1 aligns across 7 bases. This CDR3 region has 16 residues. Per germline, CDR1 WSHSY and CDR2 SAAADI. V trimming: 6 bases; J trimming: 5 bases; junction bases outside the gene matches: 15.

This clonotype was detected only once. The chain is built from TRBV4-3 and TRBJ2-7; 11 bases align to TRBD2. CDR3 size: 16 residues. With 0 bases clipped from V and 2 bases from J, the junction kept 3 bases outside the gene matches. Germline values: CDR1 LGHNA, CDR2 YSLEER. CDR3 coding DNA: TGCGCCAGCAGCCAAGATGAACTAGCGGGAGCCTACGAGCAGTACTTC. Amino acid sequence: CASSQDELAGAYEQYF.